This TCR beta chain was recorded in a study of response to subunit inactivated influenza vaccine. Germline V gene lookup returns CDR1 KGHSH and CDR2 LQKENI. The CDR3 runs to 15 residues. V lost 3 bases and J lost 7; bases outside the gene matches: 10. TCRdb itself ran the RT-PCR reads through MiXCR, one entry per CDR3 protein. The data contain 650,000 to 800,000 distinct CDR3 sequences, around 14% of them singletons. The material was PBMCs from blood, obtained 14 to 15 days before vaccination. The TCR originated in a man aged 50 to 59 who received an inactivated influenza vaccine. This chain uses TRBV18 with TRBJ2-7; 9 nucleotides agree with TRBD1. The CDR3 region is CASSPPNRGQDEQYF. CDR3 DNA sequence: TGTGCCAGCTCACCGCCAAACAGGGGGCAGGATGAGCAGTACTTC. Variable domain in full (rest from reference TRBV18 and TRBJ2-7): NAGVMQNPRHLVRRRGQEARLRCSPMKGHSHVYWYRQLPEEGLKFMVYLQKENIIDESGMPKERFSAEFPKEGPSILRIQQVVRGDSAAYFCASSPPNRGQDEQYFGPGTRLTVT.